What follows are 15 T cell receptor beta chains derived from one specimen sequenced in a study of regulatory T cells in long-lasting Graves disease. This sample's time point: persistent/refractory GD, antithyroid drugs over 5 years with positive TRAb. TCR sequences were obtained from RNA taken from PBMCs. Relying on iRepertoire HTBI primers and Arm-PCR of CDR3 regions, the team built TCR beta libraries. TCRdb redid the calling of the multiplex PCR reads with MiXCR, one entry per CDR3 protein. The repertoire holds roughly 300,000 distinct CDR3 sequences, roughly a fifth seen once, with about 29% in the top ten. The source material was peripheral blood mononuclear cells (PBMCs), sampled when the disease was refractory, from a patient treated with antithyroid drugs. The receptors were gathered from a female donor with Graves disease.

The chain couples TRBV5-4 to TRBJ1-6; 7 bases agree with TRBD1. The CDR3 runs to 17 residues. V dropped 3 bases and J dropped 8; count of bases not matched to a gene: 14. Germline CDR1 and CDR2: SGHNT and YYREEE (reference sequence). The CDR3, as DNA: TGTGCCAGCAGCTCGCCGGGGACAGCGTTCCGAGATTCACCCCTCCACTTT. It encodes CASSSPGTAFRDSPLHF.

The rearrangement links TRBV7-8 to TRBJ2-7; D is ambiguous. The V gene lost 5 bases and the J gene lost 1 base, with 12 bases spanning the gap. The CDR3 extends over 14 amino acids. Germline V gene sequence: CDR1 SGHVS, CDR2 FQNEAQ. CDR3 DNA: TGTGCCAGCAGCCCCTGGGGAAGGTCCTACGAGCAGTACTTC. Protein product: CASSPWGRSYEQYF. The full variable domain, rest sourced from reference TRBV7-8 and TRBJ2-7, is GAGVSQSPRYKVAKRGQDVALRCDPISGHVSLFWYQQALGQGPEFLTYFQNEAQLDKSGLPSDRFFAERPEGSVSTLKIQRTQQEDSAVYLCASSPWGRSYEQYFGPGTRLTVT.

The V call is TRBV20-1, the J call TRBJ2-7; 13 bases match TRBD2. The CDR3 spans 14 residues. J lost 6 bases, V lost 2 bases, and 4 bases had no gene match. In germline, CDR1 is DFQATT, CDR2 SNEGSKA (reference sequence). CDR3 bases: TGCAGTGCTAGACGGACTAGCGGGAGACCCGAGCAGTACTTC. Amino acids: CSARRTSGRPEQYF.

V is TRBV5-1 and J is TRBJ1-1; D gene uncertain. Germline V gene data show CDR1 as SGHRS and CDR2 as YFSETQ. V lost 4 bases, J lost 2 bases, and 12 bases lay in between. There are 14 residues in the CDR3. DNA for the CDR3: TGCGCCAGCAGCCTCGGGATCCCCAACACTGAAGCTTTCTTT. As protein: CASSLGIPNTEAFF.

This chain connects TRBV7-3 to TRBJ2-7; the D gene is possibly TRBD1 (6 bases). This CDR3 contains 13 residues. CDR1 is SGHTA and CDR2 is FQGTGA in the germline V gene. Trimming took off 5 bases at V and 4 bases at J, with 12 bases between the two ends. In DNA, the CDR3 is TGTGCCAGCAGCCAGGAGAGGGGGTACGAGCAGTACTTC. Protein: CASSQERGYEQYF.

The gene calls are TRBV3-1 and TRBJ2-7, with D unclear. CDR3 length equals 16 residues. CDR1 and CDR2 from the germline V gene are LGHDT and YNNKEL (reference sequence). Trimming removed 0 bases from V and 1 base from J, with 13 bases in between. CDR3 amino acids: CASSQDLGLSSYEQYF. As DNA, the CDR3 is TGTGCCAGCAGCCAAGATCTGGGCCTAAGTTCCTACGAGCAGTACTTC.

This clonotype was found many times. V gene TRBV2 combines with J gene TRBJ2-7, with D perhaps matching TRBD1 (5 bases). V was trimmed by 4 bases and J by 3 bases, leaving 13 bases between them. The CDR3 consists of 14 residues. Germline V gene lookup returns CDR1 SNHLY and CDR2 FYNNEI. The CDR3 DNA reads as TGTGCCAGCAGTGTGCGGCAGGGTCGCTACGAGCAGTACTTC. Its translation is CASSVRQGRYEQYF.

The rearrangement uses TRBV10-3 and TRBJ1-5; 8 bases agree with TRBD1. Unmatched junction bases numbered 9, after V lost 7 bases and J lost 7 bases. Germline V CDR1 and CDR2: ENHRY, SYGVKD. The CDR3 runs to 14 residues. The DNA of the CDR3 is TGTGCCATCAATAACGACAGGGGAAGGCAGCCCCAGCATTTT. Translated, it gives CAINNDRGRQPQHF.

The chain joins TRBV7-9 to TRBJ2-7; the D gene is possibly TRBD2 (5 bases). Germline-derived CDR1 and CDR2 are SEHNR and FQNEAQ (reference sequence). The CDR3 has 16 amino acids. V was clipped by 5 bases and J by 2 bases, with 19 bases between them. CDR3 in amino acids: CASSPRSGRETYEQYF. CDR3 DNA sequence: TGTGCCAGCAGCCCTCGGTCAGGTAGGGAGACCTACGAGCAGTACTTC. The entire variable domain, with the rest obtained from reference TRBV7-9 and TRBJ2-7, is as follows: DTGVSQNPRHKITKRGQNVTFRCDPISEHNRLYWYRQTLGQGPEFLTYFQNEAQLEKSRLLSDRFSAERPKGSFSTLEIQRTEQGDSAMYLCASSPRSGRETYEQYFGPGTRLTVT.

This clonotype has only a few counts. The chain carries TRBV7-3 and TRBJ2-7; 11 bases fit TRBD2. V was pared by 1 base and J by 7 bases, with 3 bases of the junction left unmatched. Germline V gene sequence: CDR1 SGHTA, CDR2 FQGTGA. The CDR3 has 14 residues. The CDR3 protein is CASSLNLAGGEQYF. CDR3 nucleotides: TGTGCCAGCAGCTTAAATCTAGCGGGAGGTGAGCAGTACTTC.

The rearrangement joins TRBV5-4 to TRBJ2-2, with D unresolved. This CDR3 comprises 14 residues. V gave up 0 bases and J gave up 3 bases, with 6 bases separating them. The germline V gene has CDR1 SGHNT and CDR2 YYREEE (reference sequence). CDR3 sequence: CASSLAHDTGELFF. The DNA of the CDR3 is TGTGCCAGCAGCTTGGCCCACGACACCGGGGAGCTGTTTTTT. The full variable domain, completed using reference TRBV5-4 and TRBJ2-2, is ETGVTQSPTHLIKTRGQQVTLRCSSQSGHNTVSWYQQALGQGPQFIFQYYREEENGRGNFPPRFSGLQFPNYSSELNVNALELDDSALYLCASSLAHDTGELFFGEGSRLTVL.

This clonotype was found many times. The chain joins TRBV5-1 to TRBJ1-4; D gene uncertain. Germline CDR1 reads SGHRS; CDR2 reads YFSETQ. The CDR3 extends over 15 amino acids. Trimming shortened V by 0 bases and J by 8 bases, and 14 bases separated the two germline ends. CDR3 DNA: TGCGCCAGCAGCTTGGGGCCGGGAAGGACGGAAAAACTGTTTTTT. Residues: CASSLGPGRTEKLFF.

The rearrangement uses TRBV6-1 and TRBJ1-2; D might be TRBD1 (6 bases). The V and J ends lost 6 bases and 5 bases respectively, with 13 bases between them. Germline assignment: CDR1 MNHNS and CDR2 SASEGT. CDR3 length: 13 residues. Written as DNA, the CDR3 is TGTGCCAGCAGCCCTCAGGGGAAGTATGGCTACACCTTC. This translates into CASSPQGKYGYTF.

This clonotype has a handful of counts. The chain employs TRBV7-3 and TRBJ2-7; D remains unclear. This CDR3 is built from 13 residues. Deletions cut 0 bases from V and 3 bases from J, with 6 bases between. The germline V gene has CDR1 SGHTA and CDR2 FQGTGA. CDR3 residues: CASSLTDRYEQYF. Here the CDR3 DNA reads TGTGCCAGCAGCTTAACAGATCGCTACGAGCAGTACTTC. Looking up the rest from reference TRBV7-3 and TRBJ2-7 gives the full variable domain: GAGVSQTPSNKVTEKGKYVELRCDPISGHTALYWYRQSLGQGPEFLIYFQGTGAADDSGLPNDRFFAVRPEGSVSTLKIQRTERGDSAVYLCASSLTDRYEQYFGPGTRLTVT.

This clonotype was seen ten or more times. The chain carries TRBV6-5 and TRBJ2-5; 8 nucleotides match TRBD1. CDR1 and CDR2 (germline): MNHEY, SVGAGI. Trimming removed 4 bases from V and 5 bases from J; junction bases left unmatched: 9. The CDR3 extends over 15 amino acids. The DNA of the CDR3 is TGTGCCAGCAGTTTATTAGACAGGGGTCGTGAGACCCAGTACTTC. This gives the protein CASSLLDRGRETQYF.